The 7 T cell receptor beta chains in this list originate from one sample, sequenced in a study of Ad26.COV2.S vaccination and SARS-CoV-2 variants. Sequenced by immunoSEQ multiplex PCR; TCRdb stores in-frame clones only, minus some. The sample yields fewer than 400,000 clones, 70% to 90% seen once. Treatment: some 20 received Ad26.COV2.S at low or high dose, single or two shots; 5 received placebo; per-sample allocation not given. Sampling was performed 63 days after the first vaccine or placebo injection. Specimen: peripheral blood, collected in a trial of Ad26.COV2.S vaccine versus placebo. The receptors stem from a person between 18 and 65 years old who received the Ad26.COV2.S COVID-19 vaccine or a placebo.

J is TRBJ1-1 and V is TRBV7-9; a possible D gene is TRBD1 (6 bases). Trimming cost V 5 bases and J 2 bases, with 18 bases left between them. The germline V gene encodes CDR1 SEHNR and CDR2 FQNEAQ (reference sequence). This CDR3 is 16 amino acids long. The CDR3 here is CASSPGLQGLNTEAFF. DNA of the CDR3: TGTGCCAGCAGCCCAGGCTTACAGGGACTTAACACTGAAGCTTTCTTT. Supplemented by reference TRBV7-9 and TRBJ1-1, the full variable domain reads DTGVSQNPRHKITKRGQNVTFRCDPISEHNRLYWYRQTLGQGPEFLTYFQNEAQLEKSRLLSDRFSAERPKGSFSTLEIQRTEQGDSAMYLCASSPGLQGLNTEAFFGQGTRLTVV.

In regard to this clone: Other DNA sequences of this sample code for an identical CDR3. The gene calls are TRBV18 and TRBJ1-5; 7 nucleotides align to TRBD1. Unmatched junction bases numbered 2, after V lost 2 bases and J lost 4 bases. In germline, CDR1 is KGHSH, CDR2 LQKENI. This CDR3 has 14 amino acids. The CDR3 loop is CASSPGTANQPQHF. The CDR3 DNA follows: TGTGCCAGCTCACCAGGGACAGCAAATCAGCCCCAGCATTTT.

The table lists this clone with a count of one. The genes are TRBV28 and TRBJ1-5; TRBD1 aligns across 7 bases. The trim removed 9 bases at V and 3 bases at J, leaving 8 bases unmatched. Germline values: CDR1 MDHEN, CDR2 SYDVKM. The CDR3 consists of 14 residues. The CDR3 spells CASPGQRDNQPQHF. The CDR3 DNA sequence: TGTGCCAGTCCGGGACAGAGGGACAATCAGCCCCAGCATTTT.

This clone was seen only once. J is TRBJ2-3 and V is TRBV27; 8 bases fit TRBD2. The CDR3 has 16 residues. CDR1 and CDR2 from the germline V gene are MNHEY and SMNVEV (reference sequence). Losses at the gene ends were 6 bases for V and 2 bases for J; bases not matched to a gene: 10. Written as DNA, the CDR3 is TGTGCCAGCAGCCAACTAGCGGAGAGCCCCACAGATACGCAGTATTTT. Its protein product is CASSQLAESPTDTQYF.

As for this clone: This CDR3 is also generated by other DNA sequences in the sample. CDR3 bases: TGTGCCAGTAGTGCCGGACAGAACTACGAGCAGTACTTC. Its translation is CASSAGQNYEQYF. The chain employs TRBV19 and TRBJ2-7; a weak D match, TRBD1 (6 bases). Germline CDR1 LNHDA, CDR2 SQIVND (reference sequence). The CDR3 is made up of 13 amino acids. The germline V and J ends were trimmed by 5 bases and 3 bases, with 11 bases remaining between them. Full variable domain (missing parts from reference TRBV19 and TRBJ2-7): DGGITQSPKYLFRKEGQNVTLSCEQNLNHDAMYWYRQDPGQGLRLIYYSQIVNDFQKGDIAEGYSVSREKKESFPLTVTSAQKNPTAFYLCASSAGQNYEQYFGPGTRLTVT.

This clone was observed once. The J gene is TRBJ1-1, the V gene TRBV19, with 10 positions matching TRBD1. The CDR3 covers 14 residues. Germline CDR1 LNHDA, CDR2 SQIVND (reference sequence). After removal of 4 bases from V and 5 bases from J, the junction contained 4 bases not matched to a gene. The CDR3 DNA sequence: TGTGCCAGTAGTAGACAGGGGGCGATAACTGAAGCTTTCTTT. Translation: CASSRQGAITEAFF.

The chain carries TRBV5-5 and TRBJ2-1; no reliable D call. V lost 0 bases and J 8 bases, leaving 15 bases between the germline ends. The CDR3 totals 15 residues. Germline V gives CDR1 SGHKS, CDR2 YYEKEE (reference sequence). The chain's CDR3 is CASSLDLSTNYEQFF. For the CDR3, the DNA is TGTGCCAGCAGCTTGGACCTCTCTACTAACTATGAGCAGTTCTTC.